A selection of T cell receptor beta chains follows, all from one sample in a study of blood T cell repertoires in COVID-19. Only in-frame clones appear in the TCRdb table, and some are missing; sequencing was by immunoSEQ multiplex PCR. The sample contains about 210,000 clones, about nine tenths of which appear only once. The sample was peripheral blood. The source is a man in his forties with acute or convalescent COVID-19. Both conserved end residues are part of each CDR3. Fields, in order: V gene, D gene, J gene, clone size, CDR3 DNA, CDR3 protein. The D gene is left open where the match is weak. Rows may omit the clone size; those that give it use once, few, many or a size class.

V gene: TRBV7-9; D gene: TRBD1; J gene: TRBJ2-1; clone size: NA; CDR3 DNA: TGTGCCAGCAGCTTAACAGGGACAGGGGGCTACAATGAGCAGTTCTTC; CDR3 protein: CASSLTGTGGYNEQFF
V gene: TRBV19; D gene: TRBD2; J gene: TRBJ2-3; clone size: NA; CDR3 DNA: TGTGCCAGTAGTATTCAACTAGCGGGAGCAGATACGCAGTATTTT; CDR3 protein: CASSIQLAGADTQYF
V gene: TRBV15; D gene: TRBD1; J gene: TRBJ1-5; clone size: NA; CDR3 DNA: TGTGCCACCAGCAGAGAGGGGACAGGCTTAAATCAGCCCCAGCATTTT; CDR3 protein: CATSREGTGLNQPQHF
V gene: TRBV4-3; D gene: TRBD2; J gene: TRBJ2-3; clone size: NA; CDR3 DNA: TGCGCCAGCAGCCTAAGGGGCGGGAGCGGCACAGATACGCAGTATTTT; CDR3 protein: CASSLRGGSGTDTQYF
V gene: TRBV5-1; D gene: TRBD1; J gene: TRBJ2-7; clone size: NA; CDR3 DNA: TGCGCCAGCAGCTCGACAGGGGCAAGCTCCTACGAGCAGTACTTC; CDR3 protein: CASSSTGASSYEQYF
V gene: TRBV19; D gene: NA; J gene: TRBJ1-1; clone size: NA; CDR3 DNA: TGTGCCAGTAGTATAAGGGGAAACACTGAAGCTTTCTTT; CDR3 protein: CASSIRGNTEAFF
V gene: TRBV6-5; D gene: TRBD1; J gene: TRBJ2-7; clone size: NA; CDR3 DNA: TGTGCCAGCAGTTACGGGACAGGGACCTCCTACGAGCAGTACTTC; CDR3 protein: CASSYGTGTSYEQYF
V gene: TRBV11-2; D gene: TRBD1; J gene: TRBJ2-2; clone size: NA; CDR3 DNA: TGTGCCAGCAGCTTAGCCAGGACAGGGGTTACCGGGGAGCTGTTTTTT; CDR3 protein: CASSLARTGVTGELFF
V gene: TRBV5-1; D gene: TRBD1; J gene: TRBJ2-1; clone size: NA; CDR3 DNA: TGCGCCAGCAGCGAGGGACAGGGGTCCTACAATGAGCAGTTCTTC; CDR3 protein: CASSEGQGSYNEQFF
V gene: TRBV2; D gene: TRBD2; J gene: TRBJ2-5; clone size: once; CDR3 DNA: TGTGCCAGCAGCTTAGCGGGGTACCAAGAGACCCAGTACTTC; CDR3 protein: CASSLAGYQETQYF
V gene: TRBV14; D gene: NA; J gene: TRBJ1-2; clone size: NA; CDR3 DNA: TGTGCCAGCAGCCGGGGTGGGACACTCTATGGCTACACCTTC; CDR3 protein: CASSRGGTLYGYTF
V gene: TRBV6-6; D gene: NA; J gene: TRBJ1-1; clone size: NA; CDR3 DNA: TGTGCCAGCAGTTACGGCAGGGGGAACACTGAAGCTTTCTTT; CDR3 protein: CASSYGRGNTEAFF
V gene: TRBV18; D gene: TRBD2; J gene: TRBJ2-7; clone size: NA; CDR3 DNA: TGTGCCAGCTCACCAATCAAAGCGGGGGGCGGCGACGAGCAGTACTTC; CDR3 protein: CASSPIKAGGGDEQYF
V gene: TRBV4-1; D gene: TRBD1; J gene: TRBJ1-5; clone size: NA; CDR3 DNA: TGCGCCAGCAGCCAGGCCGGGACAGGGGGCAATCAGCCCCAGCATTTT; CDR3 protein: CASSQAGTGGNQPQHF
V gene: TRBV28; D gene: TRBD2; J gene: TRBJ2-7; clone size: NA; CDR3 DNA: TGTGCCAGCAGTTCAATGACTAGCGGATCCTACGAGCAGTACTTC; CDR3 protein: CASSSMTSGSYEQYF
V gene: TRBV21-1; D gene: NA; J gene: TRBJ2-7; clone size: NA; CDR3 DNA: TGTGCCAGCAGCCCCCGGACAGCCTACGAGCAGTACTTC; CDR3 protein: CASSPRTAYEQYF
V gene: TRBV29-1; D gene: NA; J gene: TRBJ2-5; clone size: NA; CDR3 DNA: TGCAGCGTTGTGACAGCGAGGCGGGAGACCCAGTACTTC; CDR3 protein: CSVVTARRETQYF
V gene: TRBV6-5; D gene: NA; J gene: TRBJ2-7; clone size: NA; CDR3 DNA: TGTGCCAGCATGTTGCGCGACGAGCAGTACTTC; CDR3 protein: CASMLRDEQYF
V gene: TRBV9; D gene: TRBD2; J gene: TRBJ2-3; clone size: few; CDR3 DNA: TGTGCCAGCAGCGTAGGCTGGACTAGCGGGGGGACAGATACGCAGTATTTT; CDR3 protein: CASSVGWTSGGTDTQYF
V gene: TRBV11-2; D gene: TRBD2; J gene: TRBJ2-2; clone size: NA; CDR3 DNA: TGTGCCAGCAGCCCCGCTGGACTAGCTGCGGGCACCGGGGAGCTGTTTTTT; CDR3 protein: CASSPAGLAAGTGELFF
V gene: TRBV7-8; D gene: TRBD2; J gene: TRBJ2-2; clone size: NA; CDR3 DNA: TGTGCCAGCAGCTTTCTCGGGGGGGCCGGTCGAGGGACCGGGGAGCTGTTTTTT; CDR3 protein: CASSFLGGAGRGTGELFF
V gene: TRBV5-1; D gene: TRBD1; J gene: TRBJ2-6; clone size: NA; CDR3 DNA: TGCGCCAGCAGCTTGGCCGTACAGGGGGCTGGGGCCAACGTCCTGACTTTC; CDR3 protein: CASSLAVQGAGANVLTF
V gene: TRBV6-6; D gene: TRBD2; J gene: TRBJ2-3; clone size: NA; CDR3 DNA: TGTGCCAGCAGTCGATCACGCGGGAGGAGAGATACGCAGTATTTT; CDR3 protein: CASSRSRGRRDTQYF
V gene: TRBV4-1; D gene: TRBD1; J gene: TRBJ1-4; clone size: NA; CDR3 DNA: TGCGCCAGCAGCCCTGGCACAGGGGGCTCCCCGATTGAGAGTAGGCTGTTTTTT; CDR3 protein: CASSPGTGGSPIESRLFF
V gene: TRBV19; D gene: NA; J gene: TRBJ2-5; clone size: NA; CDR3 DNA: TGTGCCAGTAGTATGGGCCCCCGGGGAGAGACCCAGTACTTC; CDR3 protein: CASSMGPRGETQYF
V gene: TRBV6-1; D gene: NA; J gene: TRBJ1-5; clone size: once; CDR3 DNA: TGTGCCAGCAGTGAACGGGGGGGCGCAGCGAATCAGCCCCAGCATTTT; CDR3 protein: CASSERGGAANQPQHF
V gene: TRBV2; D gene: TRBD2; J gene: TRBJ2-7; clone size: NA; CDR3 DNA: TGTGCCAGCAGGGAGGGGAATAGCGGGGGCGAGAGGCAGTACTTC; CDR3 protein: CASREGNSGGERQYF
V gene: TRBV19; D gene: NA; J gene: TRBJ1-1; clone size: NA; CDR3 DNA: TGTGCCAGTAGTATAGATCTTCGAGAATCTGAAGCTTTCTTT; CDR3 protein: CASSIDLRESEAFF
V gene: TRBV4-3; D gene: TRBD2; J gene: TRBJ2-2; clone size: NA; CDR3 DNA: TGCGCCAGCAGCCAAGAAACTAGCGGGAGGGGTAGCACCGGGGAGCTGTTTTTT; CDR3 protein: CASSQETSGRGSTGELFF
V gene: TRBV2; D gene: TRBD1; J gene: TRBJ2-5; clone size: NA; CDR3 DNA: TGTGCCAGCAGCCACCGGACAGGCCTCACTCCGGGAGAGACCCAGTACTTC; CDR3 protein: CASSHRTGLTPGETQYF
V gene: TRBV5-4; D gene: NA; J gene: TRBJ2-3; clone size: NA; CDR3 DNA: TGTGCCAGCAGCTTGGGGGGAGCCACAGATACGCAGTATTTT; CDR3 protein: CASSLGGATDTQYF
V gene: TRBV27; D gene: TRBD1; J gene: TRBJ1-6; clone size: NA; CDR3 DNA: TGTGCCAGCCAGACAGGGGGAATCTCTTCACCCCTCCACTTT; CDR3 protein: CASQTGGISSPLHF
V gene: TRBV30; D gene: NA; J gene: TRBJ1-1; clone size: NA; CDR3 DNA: TGTGCCTGGAGTGTAGTACTTGGGAACACTGAAGCTTTCTTT; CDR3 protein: CAWSVVLGNTEAFF
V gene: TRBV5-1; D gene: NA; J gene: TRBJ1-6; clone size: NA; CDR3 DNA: TGCGCCAGCAGCTTGGGACAGACCTATAATTCACCCCTCCACTTT; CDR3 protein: CASSLGQTYNSPLHF
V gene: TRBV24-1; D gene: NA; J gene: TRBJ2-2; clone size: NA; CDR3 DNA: TGTGCCACCAGTGATGCGAATACTGGGAACACCGGGGAGCTGTTTTTT; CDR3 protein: CATSDANTGNTGELFF
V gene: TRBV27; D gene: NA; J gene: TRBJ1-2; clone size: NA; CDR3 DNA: TGTGCCAGCAGTTTAGGCCATATGGGCGGCTACACCTTC; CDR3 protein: CASSLGHMGGYTF
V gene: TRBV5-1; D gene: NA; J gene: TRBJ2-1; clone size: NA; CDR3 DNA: TGCGCCAGCAGCTTGGCACCACTAAGCAATGAGCAGTTCTTC; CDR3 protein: CASSLAPLSNEQFF
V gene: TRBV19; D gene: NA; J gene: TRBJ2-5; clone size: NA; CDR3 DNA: TGTGCCAGTAGTATCTTTGGCAGCCAAGAGACCCAGTACTTC; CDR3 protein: CASSIFGSQETQYF
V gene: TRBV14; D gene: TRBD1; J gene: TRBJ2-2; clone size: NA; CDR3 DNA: TGTGCCAGCAGCCGAACGGACAGGGGGCGTACCGGGGAGCTGTTTTTT; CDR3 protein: CASSRTDRGRTGELFF
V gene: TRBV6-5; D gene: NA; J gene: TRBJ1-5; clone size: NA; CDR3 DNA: TGTGCCAGCAGTTACGCGTTTGAGGATCAGCCCCAGCATTTT; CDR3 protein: CASSYAFEDQPQHF
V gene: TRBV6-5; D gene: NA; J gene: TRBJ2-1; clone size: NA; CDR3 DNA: TGTGCCAGCAGTTCCTATGCTCACAATGAGCAGTTCTTC; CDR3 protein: CASSSYAHNEQFF
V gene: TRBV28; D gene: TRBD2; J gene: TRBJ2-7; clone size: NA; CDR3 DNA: TGTGCCAGCAGTTTAGCGGGAGTTCAGAGCGAGCAGTACTTC; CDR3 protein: CASSLAGVQSEQYF
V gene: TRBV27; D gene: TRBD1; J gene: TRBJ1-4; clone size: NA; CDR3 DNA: TGTGCCAGCACCGACAGGGTTTCTGAAAAACTGTTTTTT; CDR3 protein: CASTDRVSEKLFF
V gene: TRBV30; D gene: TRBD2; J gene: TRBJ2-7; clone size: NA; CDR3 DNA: TGTGCCTGGAGTCTAGGCCCTTTAGCGGGAGGGTACGAGCAGTACTTC; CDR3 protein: CAWSLGPLAGGYEQYF
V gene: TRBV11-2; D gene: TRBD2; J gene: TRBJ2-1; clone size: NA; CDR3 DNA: TGTGCCAGCAGACCCCCGGGAGGCCTTTACAATGAGCAGTTCTTC; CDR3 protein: CASRPPGGLYNEQFF
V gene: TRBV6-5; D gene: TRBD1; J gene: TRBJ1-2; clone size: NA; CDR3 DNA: TGTGCCAGCAGCAAACAGGGGTGGAACTATGGCTACACCTTC; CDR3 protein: CASSKQGWNYGYTF
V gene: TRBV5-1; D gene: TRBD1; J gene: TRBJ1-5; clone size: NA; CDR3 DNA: TGCGCCAGCAGCTTGGGGGGACAGGAGTTCAATCAGCCCCAGCATTTT; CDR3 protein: CASSLGGQEFNQPQHF
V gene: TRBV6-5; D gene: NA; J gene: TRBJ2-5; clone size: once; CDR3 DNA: TGTGCCAGCAGACAGGGCCAAGAGACCCAGTACTTC; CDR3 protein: CASRQGQETQYF
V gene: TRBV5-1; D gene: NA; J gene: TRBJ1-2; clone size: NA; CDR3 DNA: TGCGCCAGCAGCGAACTACAGGGCGGCTATGGCTACACCTTC; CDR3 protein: CASSELQGGYGYTF
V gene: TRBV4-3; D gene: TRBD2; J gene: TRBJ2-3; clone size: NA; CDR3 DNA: TGCGCCAGCAGCCAAGATAGATTGCGGGAGTGGGGAGGGGATACGCAGTATTTT; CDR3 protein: CASSQDRLREWGGDTQYF
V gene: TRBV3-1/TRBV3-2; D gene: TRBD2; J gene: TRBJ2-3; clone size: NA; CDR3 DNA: TGTGCCAGCAGCCCGGGGGGGGCCGGCACAGATACGCAGTATTTT; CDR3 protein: CASSPGGAGTDTQYF
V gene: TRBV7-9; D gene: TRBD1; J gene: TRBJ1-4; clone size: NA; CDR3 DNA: TGTGCCAGCAGCTTCCCGGAGGACAGGGGGCGAGAAAAACTGTTTTTT; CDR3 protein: CASSFPEDRGREKLFF
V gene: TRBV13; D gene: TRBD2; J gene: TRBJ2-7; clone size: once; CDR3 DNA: TGTGCCAGCAGCTCCCGGACTAGCGGATATAAAGCCTACGAGCAGTACTTC; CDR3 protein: CASSSRTSGYKAYEQYF
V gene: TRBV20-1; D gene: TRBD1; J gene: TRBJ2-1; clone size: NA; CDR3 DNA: TGCAGTGCTAGTATACAGGGGGAAAACAATGAGCAGTTCTTC; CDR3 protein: CSASIQGENNEQFF
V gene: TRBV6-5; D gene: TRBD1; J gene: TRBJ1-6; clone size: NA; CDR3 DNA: TGTGCCAGCATGTCCGGGACAGGGGTTTCACCCCTCCACTTT; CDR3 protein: CASMSGTGVSPLHF
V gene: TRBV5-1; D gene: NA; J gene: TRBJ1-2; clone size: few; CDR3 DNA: TGCGCCAGCAGCTTGATAGCGGAAACCTATGGCTACACCTTC; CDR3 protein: CASSLIAETYGYTF
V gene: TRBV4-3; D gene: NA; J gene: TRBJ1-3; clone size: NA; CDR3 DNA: TGCGCCAGCAGCCAAGATTTGGGGGGGTTCGGAAACACCATATATTTT; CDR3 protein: CASSQDLGGFGNTIYF
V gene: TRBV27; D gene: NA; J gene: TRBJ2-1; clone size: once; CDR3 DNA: TGTGCCAGCAGTTTGGTGAGGTTCTCCTACAATGAGCAGTTCTTC; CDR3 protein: CASSLVRFSYNEQFF
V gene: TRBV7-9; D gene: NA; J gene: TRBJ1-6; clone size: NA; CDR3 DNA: TGTGCCAGCAGCCTCGACAGATATAATTCACCCCTCCACTTT; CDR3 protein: CASSLDRYNSPLHF
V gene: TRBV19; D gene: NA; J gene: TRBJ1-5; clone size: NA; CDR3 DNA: TGTGCCAGTAGACCGACGGATTTTAGCAGTCAGCCCCAGCATTTT; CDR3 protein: CASRPTDFSSQPQHF